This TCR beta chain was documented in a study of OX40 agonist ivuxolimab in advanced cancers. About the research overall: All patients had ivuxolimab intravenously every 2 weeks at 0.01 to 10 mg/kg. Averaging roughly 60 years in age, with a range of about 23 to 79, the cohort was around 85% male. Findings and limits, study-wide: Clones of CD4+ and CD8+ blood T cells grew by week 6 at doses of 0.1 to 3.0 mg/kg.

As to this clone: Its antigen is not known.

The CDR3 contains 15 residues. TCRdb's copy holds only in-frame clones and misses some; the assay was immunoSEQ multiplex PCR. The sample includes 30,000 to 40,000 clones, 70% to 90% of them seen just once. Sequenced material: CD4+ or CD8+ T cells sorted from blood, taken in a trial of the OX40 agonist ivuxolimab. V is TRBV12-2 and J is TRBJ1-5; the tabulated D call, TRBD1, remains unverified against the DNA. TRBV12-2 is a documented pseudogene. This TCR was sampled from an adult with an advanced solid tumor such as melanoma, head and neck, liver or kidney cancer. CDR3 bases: TGTGCAAGTCGCTTACGGACAGGGGGATATCAGCCCCAGCATTTT. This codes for CASRLRTGGYQPQHF.